This T cell receptor (beta chain) originates from a study of T cell repertoires in cytomegalovirus infection. The V and J ends lost 6 bases and 7 bases, in that order; junction bases with no gene match: 2. CDR1 and CDR2 (germline): MDHEN, SYDVKM. The CDR3 spans 13 residues. In its sample, this clonotype was seen a few times. TCRdb processed the reads anew with MiXCR; each CDR3 protein has one entry. Here the sample spans 250,000 to 300,000 distinct CDR3 sequences, roughly 26% being singletons. The receptor was derived from a human donor in good health (CMV status not recorded). Some clones in this sample may be carry-over from other donors' samples. This rearrangement joins TRBV28 to TRBJ1-6, with TRBD1 identical over 8 bases. Input material: PBMCs. The CDR3 DNA sequence: TGTGCCAGCAGGGGACAGGCCAATTCACCCCTCCACTTT. As protein: CASRGQANSPLHF. Variable domain in full (rest from reference TRBV28 and TRBJ1-6): DVKVTQSSRYLVKRTGEKVFLECVQDMDHENMFWYRQDPGLGLRLIYFSYDVKMKEKGDIPEGYSVSREKKERFSLILESASTNQTSMYLCASRGQANSPLHFGNGTRLTVT.